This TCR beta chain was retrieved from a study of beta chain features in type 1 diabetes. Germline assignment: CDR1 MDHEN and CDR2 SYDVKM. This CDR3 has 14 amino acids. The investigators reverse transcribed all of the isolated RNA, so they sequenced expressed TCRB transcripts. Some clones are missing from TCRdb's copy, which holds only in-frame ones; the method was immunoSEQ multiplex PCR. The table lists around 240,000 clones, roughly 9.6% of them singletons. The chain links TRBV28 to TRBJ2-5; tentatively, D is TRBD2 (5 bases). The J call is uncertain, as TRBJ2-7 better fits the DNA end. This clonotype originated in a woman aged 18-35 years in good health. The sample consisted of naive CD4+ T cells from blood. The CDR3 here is CASRMDLASAEQYF. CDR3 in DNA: TGTGCCAGCAGGATGGATCTAGCTTCCGCCGAGCAGTACTTC.